This TCR beta chain was observed in a study of neurological immune-mediated disorders. This clonotype is labeled as medium-sized. TCRdb re-analysed the 5' RACE reads in MiXCR, keeping a single row per CDR3 protein. The profile shows about 55,000 distinct CDR3 sequences, around 4.2% of them singletons. Germline V gives CDR1 LGHNA, CDR2 YNFKEQ. The CDR3 is 16 amino acids. Trimming pared 0 bases from V and 0 bases from J, leaving 6 bases between. The source material was PBMCs. The chain joins TRBV4-2 to TRBJ2-6, with unresolved D. The clonotype originates from a man over 45 with multiple sclerosis. The CDR3 sequence is CASSQDQDSGANVLTF. Written as DNA, the CDR3 is TGTGCCAGCAGCCAAGATCAGGACTCTGGGGCCAACGTCCTGACTTTC.